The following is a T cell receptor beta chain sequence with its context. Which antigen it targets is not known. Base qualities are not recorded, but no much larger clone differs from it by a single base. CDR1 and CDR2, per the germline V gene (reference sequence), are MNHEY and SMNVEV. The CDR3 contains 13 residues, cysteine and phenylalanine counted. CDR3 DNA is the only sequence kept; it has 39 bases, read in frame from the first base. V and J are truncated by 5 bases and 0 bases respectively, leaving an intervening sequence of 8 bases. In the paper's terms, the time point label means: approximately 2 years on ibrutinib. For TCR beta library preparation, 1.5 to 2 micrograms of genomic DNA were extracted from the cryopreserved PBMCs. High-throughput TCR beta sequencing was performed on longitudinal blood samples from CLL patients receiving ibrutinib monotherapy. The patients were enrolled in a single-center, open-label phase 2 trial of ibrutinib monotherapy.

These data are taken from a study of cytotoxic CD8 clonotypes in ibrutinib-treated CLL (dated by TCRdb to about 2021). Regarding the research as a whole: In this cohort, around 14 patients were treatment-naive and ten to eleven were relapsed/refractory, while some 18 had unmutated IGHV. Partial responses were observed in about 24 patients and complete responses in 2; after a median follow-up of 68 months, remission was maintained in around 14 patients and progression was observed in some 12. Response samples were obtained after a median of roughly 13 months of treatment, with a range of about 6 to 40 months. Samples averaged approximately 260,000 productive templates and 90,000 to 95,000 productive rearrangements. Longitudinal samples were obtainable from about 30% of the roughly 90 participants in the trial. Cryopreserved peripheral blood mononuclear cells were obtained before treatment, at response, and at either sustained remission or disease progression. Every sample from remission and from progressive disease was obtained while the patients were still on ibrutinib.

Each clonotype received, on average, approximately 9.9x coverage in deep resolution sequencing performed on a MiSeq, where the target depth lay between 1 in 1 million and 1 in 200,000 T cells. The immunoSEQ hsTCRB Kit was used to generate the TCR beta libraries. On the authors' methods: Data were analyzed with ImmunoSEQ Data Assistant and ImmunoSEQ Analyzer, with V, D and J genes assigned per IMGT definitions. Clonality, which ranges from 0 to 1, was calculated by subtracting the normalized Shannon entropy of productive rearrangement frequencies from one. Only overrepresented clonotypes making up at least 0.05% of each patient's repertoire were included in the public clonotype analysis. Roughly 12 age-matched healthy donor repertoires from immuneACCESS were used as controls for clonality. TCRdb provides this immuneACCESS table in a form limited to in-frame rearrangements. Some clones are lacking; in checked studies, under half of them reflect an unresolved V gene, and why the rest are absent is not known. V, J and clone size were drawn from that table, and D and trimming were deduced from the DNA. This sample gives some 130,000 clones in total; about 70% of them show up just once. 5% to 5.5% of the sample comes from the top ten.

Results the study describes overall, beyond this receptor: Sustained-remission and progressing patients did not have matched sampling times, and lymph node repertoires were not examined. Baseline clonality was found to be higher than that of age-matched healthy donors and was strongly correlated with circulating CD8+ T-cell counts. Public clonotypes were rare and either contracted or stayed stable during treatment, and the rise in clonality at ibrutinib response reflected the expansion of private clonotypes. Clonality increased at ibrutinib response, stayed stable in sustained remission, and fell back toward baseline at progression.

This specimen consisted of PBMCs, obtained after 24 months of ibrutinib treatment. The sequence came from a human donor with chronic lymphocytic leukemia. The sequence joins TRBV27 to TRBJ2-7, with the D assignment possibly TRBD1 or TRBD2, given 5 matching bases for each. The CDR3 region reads CASSGGSSYEQYF. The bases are TGTGCCAGCAGTGGGGGTAGCTCCTACGAGCAGTACTTC.